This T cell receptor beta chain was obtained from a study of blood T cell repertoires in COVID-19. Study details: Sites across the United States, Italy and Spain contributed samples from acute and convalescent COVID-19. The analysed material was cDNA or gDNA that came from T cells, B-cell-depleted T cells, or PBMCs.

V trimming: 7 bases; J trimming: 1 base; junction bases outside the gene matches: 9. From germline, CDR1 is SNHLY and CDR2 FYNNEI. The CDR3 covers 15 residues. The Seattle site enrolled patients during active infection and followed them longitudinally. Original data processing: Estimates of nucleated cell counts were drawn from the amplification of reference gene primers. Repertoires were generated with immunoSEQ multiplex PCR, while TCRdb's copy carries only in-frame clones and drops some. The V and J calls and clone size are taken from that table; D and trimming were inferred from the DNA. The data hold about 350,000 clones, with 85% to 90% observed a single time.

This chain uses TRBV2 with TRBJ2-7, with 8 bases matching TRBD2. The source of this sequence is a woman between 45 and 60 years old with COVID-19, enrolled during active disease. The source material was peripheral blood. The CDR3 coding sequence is TGTGCCAGCAAATTTCTAGCGGGCCTGTCCTACGAGCAGTACTTC. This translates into CASKFLAGLSYEQYF.